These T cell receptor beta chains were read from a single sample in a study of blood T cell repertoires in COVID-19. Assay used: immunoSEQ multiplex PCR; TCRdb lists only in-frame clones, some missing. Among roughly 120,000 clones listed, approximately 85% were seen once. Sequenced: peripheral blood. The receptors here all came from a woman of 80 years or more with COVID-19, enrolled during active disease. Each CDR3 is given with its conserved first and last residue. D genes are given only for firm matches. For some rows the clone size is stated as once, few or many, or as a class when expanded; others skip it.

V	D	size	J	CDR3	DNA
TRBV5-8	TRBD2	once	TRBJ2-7	CASSLGLAGGLEQYF	TGTGCCAGCAGCTTAGGACTAGCGGGAGGCCTCGAGCAGTACTTC
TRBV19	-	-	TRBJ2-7	CASSGGFEQYF	TGTGCCAGTAGTGGGGGCTTCGAGCAGTACTTC
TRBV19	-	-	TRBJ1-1	CASSQQNTEAFF	TGTGCCAGTAGTCAACAGAACACTGAAGCTTTCTTT
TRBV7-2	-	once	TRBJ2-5	CASSTGGAEETQYF	TGTGCCAGCAGTACAGGGGGGGCCGAAGAGACCCAGTACTTC
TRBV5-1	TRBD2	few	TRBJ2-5	CASRVAGALRETQYF	TGCGCCAGCAGGGTAGCGGGAGCCCTCCGTGAGACCCAGTACTTC
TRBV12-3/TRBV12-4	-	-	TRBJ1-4	CACNAGAEEKLFF	TGTGCCTGCAACGCGGGGGCGGAGGAAAAACTGTTTTTT
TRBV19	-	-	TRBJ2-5	CASSLRGSQETQYF	TGTGCCAGTAGCTTAAGGGGGAGCCAAGAGACCCAGTACTTC
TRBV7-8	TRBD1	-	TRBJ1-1	CASSSGQGDEAFF	TGTGCCAGCAGCTCAGGACAGGGGGATGAAGCTTTCTTT
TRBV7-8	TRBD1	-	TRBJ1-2	CASSLGAGTGANYGYTF	TGTGCCAGCAGCTTAGGGGCCGGGACAGGAGCTAACTATGGCTACACCTTC
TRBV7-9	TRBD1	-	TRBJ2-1	CASSQDREYNEQFF	TGTGCCAGCAGCCAAGACAGGGAGTACAATGAGCAGTTCTTC
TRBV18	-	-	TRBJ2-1	CASSSSGTYGNEQFF	TGTGCCAGCTCGTCCTCCGGGACTTATGGCAATGAGCAGTTCTTC
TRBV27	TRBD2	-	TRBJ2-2	CASSLWDRKTSGFRNTGELFF	TGTGCCAGCAGTTTGTGGGACAGGAAGACTAGCGGGTTTAGGAACACCGGGGAGCTGTTTTTT
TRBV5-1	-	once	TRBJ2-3	CASSLVSGTDTQYF	TGCGCCAGCAGCTTGGTGTCCGGCACAGATACGCAGTATTTT
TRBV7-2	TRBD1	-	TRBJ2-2	CASSLLATGGFGELFF	TGTGCCAGCAGCTTACTCGCGACAGGGGGCTTCGGGGAGCTGTTTTTT
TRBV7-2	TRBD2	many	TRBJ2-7	CASRRRTSDSSHEQYF	TGTGCCAGCAGAAGACGGACTAGCGATTCCTCTCACGAGCAGTACTTC
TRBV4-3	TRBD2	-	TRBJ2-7	CASSQVPSGQTYEQYF	TGCGCCAGCAGCCAAGTCCCTAGCGGTCAAACCTACGAGCAGTACTTC
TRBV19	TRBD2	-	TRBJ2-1	CASSNSGRAYNEQFF	TGTGCCAGTAGTAACAGCGGGAGGGCCTACAATGAGCAGTTCTTC
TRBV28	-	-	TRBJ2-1	CASSLGGSYNEQFF	TGTGCCAGCAGTTTGGGAGGCTCCTACAATGAGCAGTTCTTC
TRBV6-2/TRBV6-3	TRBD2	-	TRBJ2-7	CASIPQLAGGYEQYF	TGTGCCAGCATCCCACAACTAGCGGGAGGTTACGAGCAGTACTTC
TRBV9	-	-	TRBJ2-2	CASSPRLVGTGELFF	TGTGCCAGCAGCCCGCGTCTAGTTGGTACCGGGGAGCTGTTTTTT
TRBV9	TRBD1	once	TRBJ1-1	CASRPTGTENTEAFF	TGTGCCAGCAGACCAACCGGGACAGAGAACACTGAAGCTTTCTTT
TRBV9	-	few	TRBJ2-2	CASSLSLTGELFF	TGTGCCAGCAGCCTCTCGTTGACCGGGGAGCTGTTTTTT
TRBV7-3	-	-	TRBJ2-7	CASSPTGAGPYEQYF	TGTGCCAGCAGCCCTACTGGAGCGGGCCCTTACGAGCAGTACTTC